Given below is one TCR beta chain in context. Its antigen is unknown. These data are taken from a study of radiation and T cells in renal cell carcinoma. Study results and caveats: No pretreatment tumor biopsies were available for baseline clonotypes.

In germline, CDR1 is MNHEY, CDR2 SVGAGI. Deletions cut 2 bases from V and 0 bases from J, with 5 bases between. This CDR3 has 14 amino acids. The time point is: blood 4 weeks post-SBRT, at nephrectomy. The treatment: 15 Gy SBRT to primary tumor, nephrectomy 4 weeks later. Nephrectomy followed 15 Gy stereotactic body radiation by 4 weeks. Clear cell pathology was present in this patient's renal cell carcinoma. Sequenced by immunoSEQ multiplex PCR; TCRdb stores in-frame clones only, minus some. The data hold some 150,000 clones, with about 88% observed a single time. Source: blood, taken from a patient whose treatment included radiotherapy and nephrectomy. The TCR sequence derives from a woman between 50 and 59 years old with renal cell carcinoma. The gene calls are TRBV6-5 and TRBJ1-3; D gene ambiguous. The CDR3: CASSYAFSGNTIYF. The CDR3 coding sequence is TGTGCCAGCAGTTACGCCTTCTCTGGAAACACCATATATTTT.